Listed below are T cell receptor beta chains from one sample, sequenced in a study of response to subunit inactivated influenza vaccine. TCRdb reprocessed the RT-PCR reads with MiXCR, giving one entry per CDR3 protein. Here the sample spans some 540,000 distinct CDR3 sequences, 20% to 25% being singletons. This sample also belongs to another study, concerning T cells expressing NK-cell markers.

Specimen: CD4+ T cells sorted from PBMCs, collected about 13 days after vaccination. These receptors all come from a middle-aged man who received an inactivated influenza vaccine. Both conserved end residues are part of each CDR3. D genes are given only for firm matches. Clone size is stated in some rows and not others, as once, few, many or a class when expanded.

J: TRBJ1-2; V: TRBV5-5; size: NA; D: NA; CDR3: CASSLSESNYGYTF; DNA: TGTGCCAGCAGCCTATCAGAATCTAACTATGGCTACACCTTC
J: TRBJ1-3; V: TRBV3-1; size: NA; D: NA; CDR3: CASSLRTVSGNTIYF; DNA: TGTGCCAGCAGCCTACGGACGGTCTCTGGAAACACCATATATTTT
J: TRBJ2-1; V: TRBV12-3/TRBV12-4; size: NA; D: TRBD2; CDR3: CASGPGGQLGEQFF; DNA: TGTGCCAGCGGGCCGGGGGGTCAATTAGGTGAGCAGTTCTTC
J: TRBJ2-7; V: TRBV18; size: few; D: NA; CDR3: CASSNREYSYEQYF; DNA: TGTGCCAGCTCGAACAGGGAGTACAGCTACGAGCAGTACTTC
J: TRBJ1-5; V: TRBV11-2; size: NA; D: NA; CDR3: CASSSQTGAVSRNQPQHF; DNA: TGTGCCAGCAGCTCCCAAACGGGGGCTGTGTCACGCAATCAGCCCCAGCATTTT
J: TRBJ2-3; V: TRBV5-4; size: NA; D: NA; CDR3: CASSDGWRDTDTQYF; DNA: TGTGCCAGCAGCGACGGGTGGCGGGACACAGATACGCAGTATTTT
J: TRBJ2-3; V: TRBV20-1; size: NA; D: NA; CDR3: CSAREAAGPDTQYF; DNA: TGCAGTGCTAGAGAGGCAGCGGGCCCAGATACGCAGTATTTT
J: TRBJ2-1; V: TRBV20-1; size: NA; D: NA; CDR3: CSARVSSLGGEQFF; DNA: TGCAGTGCTAGAGTATCTTCCTTGGGAGGTGAGCAGTTCTTC
J: TRBJ2-6; V: TRBV5-6; size: NA; D: NA; CDR3: CASSFGGGANVLTF; DNA: TGTGCCAGCAGCTTCGGTGGTGGGGCCAACGTCCTGACTTTC
J: TRBJ1-1; V: TRBV30; size: few; D: NA; CDR3: CAWSFDPNTEAFF; DNA: TGTGCCTGGAGTTTTGACCCGAACACTGAAGCTTTCTTT
J: TRBJ2-4; V: TRBV12-3/TRBV12-4; size: few; D: TRBD1; CDR3: CASSPTGQGKNIQYF; DNA: TGTGCCAGCAGTCCGACGGGACAGGGCAAAAACATTCAGTACTTC
J: TRBJ2-1; V: TRBV3-1; size: few; D: NA; CDR3: CASSQTASSYNEQFF; DNA: TGTGCCAGCAGCCAGACAGCCAGCTCCTACAATGAGCAGTTCTTC
J: TRBJ2-3; V: TRBV20-1; size: NA; D: TRBD2; CDR3: CSARPLAGASTDTQYF; DNA: TGCAGTGCTAGGCCCCTAGCGGGCGCGTCCACAGATACGCAGTATTTT
J: TRBJ2-7; V: TRBV20-1; size: NA; D: NA; CDR3: CSAGLGNYEQYF; DNA: TGCAGTGCCGGACTGGGGAACTACGAGCAGTACTTC
J: TRBJ2-3; V: TRBV11-2; size: NA; D: NA; CDR3: CASSLDRDTDTQYF; DNA: TGTGCCAGCAGCTTAGATCGGGACACAGATACGCAGTATTTT
J: TRBJ2-3; V: TRBV20-1; size: NA; D: NA; CDR3: CSAGSAHAPTDTQYF; DNA: TGCAGTGCTGGATCGGCTCACGCACCCACAGATACGCAGTATTTT
J: TRBJ2-7; V: TRBV4-1; size: few; D: TRBD2; CDR3: CASRALGTSGGDEQYF; DNA: TGCGCCAGCAGGGCCCTTGGGACTAGCGGGGGGGACGAGCAGTACTTC
J: TRBJ2-1; V: TRBV5-1; size: few; D: TRBD1; CDR3: CASSLRTVRRTGDPYEQFF; DNA: TGCGCCAGCAGCTTGCGGACCGTTAGGAGGACAGGGGATCCCTATGAGCAGTTCTTC
J: TRBJ2-1; V: TRBV24-1; size: NA; D: NA; CDR3: CATSGGTPAYNEQFF; DNA: TGTGCCACCAGTGGAGGGACTCCAGCCTACAATGAGCAGTTCTTC
J: TRBJ2-1; V: TRBV5-1; size: many; D: NA; CDR3: CASSLGTVSYNEQFF; DNA: TGCGCCAGCAGCTTGGGGACCGTCTCCTACAATGAGCAGTTCTTC
J: TRBJ2-1; V: TRBV20-1; size: few; D: NA; CDR3: CSAREEGLASRYEQFF; DNA: TGCAGTGCTAGAGAAGAGGGGCTAGCGAGTCGGTATGAGCAGTTCTTC
J: TRBJ1-1; V: TRBV7-2; size: few; D: TRBD1; CDR3: CASRRTDRAVSFF; DNA: TGTGCCAGCAGAAGAACGGACAGGGCTGTTAGTTTCTTT
J: TRBJ2-6; V: TRBV25-1; size: many; D: NA; CDR3: CASSGGSGANVLTF; DNA: TGTGCCAGCAGTGGTGGTTCTGGGGCCAACGTCCTGACTTTC
J: TRBJ2-7; V: TRBV28; size: NA; D: NA; CDR3: CASSTPSSYEQYF; DNA: TGTGCCAGCAGCACCCCGAGCTCCTACGAGCAGTACTTC
J: TRBJ2-3; V: TRBV28; size: NA; D: NA; CDR3: CASRDGPRGALDTQYF; DNA: TGTGCCAGCAGAGACGGTCCGCGCGGAGCGTTAGATACGCAGTATTTT
J: TRBJ1-4; V: TRBV28; size: NA; D: NA; CDR3: CASSFDSSKRPTNEKLFF; DNA: TGTGCCAGCAGTTTCGACAGCTCCAAGAGACCAACTAATGAAAAACTGTTTTTT
J: TRBJ2-1; V: TRBV7-2; size: few; D: NA; CDR3: CASSLVAGAWTEQFF; DNA: TGTGCCAGCAGCTTAGTTGCTGGGGCGTGGACTGAGCAGTTCTTC
J: TRBJ2-3; V: TRBV9; size: NA; D: NA; CDR3: CASHRDPDTDTQYF; DNA: TGTGCCAGCCACCGGGACCCCGACACAGATACGCAGTATTTT
J: TRBJ2-7; V: TRBV11-1; size: NA; D: TRBD1; CDR3: CASSTPGQGAAGALYEQYF; DNA: TGTGCCAGCAGCACTCCGGGACAGGGGGCAGCGGGAGCGCTCTACGAGCAGTACTTC
J: TRBJ2-3; V: TRBV7-2; size: NA; D: TRBD2; CDR3: CASSFWRGGGTDTQYF; DNA: TGTGCCAGCAGCTTTTGGCGCGGGGGGGGGACAGATACGCAGTATTTT
J: TRBJ2-2; V: TRBV6-2/TRBV6-3; size: NA; D: NA; CDR3: CASKPPPKDRWNTGELFF; DNA: TGTGCCAGCAAGCCCCCCCCAAAAGACAGGTGGAACACCGGGGAGCTGTTTTTT
J: TRBJ2-2; V: TRBV20-1; size: NA; D: NA; CDR3: CSGGASNTGELFF; DNA: TGCAGTGGCGGGGCATCAAACACCGGGGAGCTGTTTTTT
J: TRBJ1-2; V: TRBV11-2; size: few; D: NA; CDR3: CASSLGLDNYGYTF; DNA: TGTGCCAGCAGCTTAGGTCTGGACAACTATGGCTACACCTTC
J: TRBJ2-3; V: TRBV7-2; size: few; D: NA; CDR3: CASSPTGGRDTQYF; DNA: TGTGCCAGCAGCCCGACCGGAGGGAGAGATACGCAGTATTTT
J: TRBJ2-4; V: TRBV12-3/TRBV12-4; size: NA; D: NA; CDR3: CASSLRDIGDIQYF; DNA: TGTGCCAGCAGTTTAAGGGACATAGGGGACATTCAGTACTTC
J: TRBJ1-4; V: TRBV29-1; size: few; D: NA; CDR3: CSGRTASNEKLFF; DNA: TGCAGCGGGCGGACAGCCAGTAATGAAAAACTGTTTTTT
J: TRBJ1-1; V: TRBV20-1; size: NA; D: TRBD1; CDR3: CSASPGQGVWTEAFF; DNA: TGCAGTGCTAGTCCGGGACAGGGGGTGTGGACTGAAGCTTTCTTT
J: TRBJ1-1; V: TRBV18; size: few; D: NA; CDR3: CASSRRDGYMNTEAFF; DNA: TGTGCCAGCTCACGACGGGACGGCTACATGAACACTGAAGCTTTCTTT
J: TRBJ1-2; V: TRBV24-1; size: NA; D: NA; CDR3: CATSDGGGSGYTF; DNA: TGTGCCACCAGTGATGGCGGGGGATCTGGCTACACCTTC
J: TRBJ1-3; V: TRBV5-5; size: NA; D: NA; CDR3: CASSSPGGWNTIYF; DNA: TGTGCCAGCAGCTCGCCGGGGGGTTGGAACACCATATATTTT
J: TRBJ2-2; V: TRBV6-2/TRBV6-3; size: NA; D: NA; CDR3: CASSYGPINTGELFF; DNA: TGTGCCAGCAGTTACGGTCCCATCAACACCGGGGAGCTGTTTTTT
J: TRBJ1-6; V: TRBV19; size: few; D: NA; CDR3: CASSPPTGINSPLHF; DNA: TGTGCCAGTAGTCCCCCGACAGGAATCAATTCACCCCTCCACTTT
J: TRBJ2-3; V: TRBV2; size: NA; D: TRBD2; CDR3: CASVLAGARDTQYF; DNA: TGTGCCAGCGTATTAGCGGGGGCACGGGATACGCAGTATTTT
J: TRBJ2-1; V: TRBV20-1; size: NA; D: TRBD2; CDR3: CSARTSGDYNEQFF; DNA: TGCAGTGCTAGGACTAGCGGGGATTACAATGAGCAGTTCTTC
J: TRBJ1-4; V: TRBV7-8; size: NA; D: NA; CDR3: CASSPFATNEKLFF; DNA: TGTGCCAGCAGCCCCTTTGCAACTAATGAAAAACTGTTTTTT
J: TRBJ2-1; V: TRBV29-1; size: NA; D: NA; CDR3: CSVDGPSSYNEQFF; DNA: TGCAGCGTTGACGGACCGAGCTCCTACAATGAGCAGTTCTTC
J: TRBJ1-1; V: TRBV7-2; size: few; D: TRBD1; CDR3: CASSLGTGGKVGTEAFF; DNA: TGTGCCAGCAGCCTAGGGACAGGGGGCAAGGTTGGCACTGAAGCTTTCTTT
J: TRBJ2-1; V: TRBV18; size: many; D: NA; CDR3: CASSPPALSGSYNEQFF; DNA: TGTGCCAGCTCACCCCCCGCCTTGAGCGGCTCCTACAATGAGCAGTTCTTC
J: TRBJ2-7; V: TRBV7-2; size: NA; D: NA; CDR3: CASSQPPRGYEQYF; DNA: TGTGCCAGCAGCCAACCTCCGAGGGGGTACGAGCAGTACTTC
J: TRBJ2-7; V: TRBV5-6; size: NA; D: NA; CDR3: CASSRSGHRVYEQYF; DNA: TGTGCCAGCAGCCGCTCAGGACACAGGGTCTACGAGCAGTACTTC
J: TRBJ2-5; V: TRBV20-1; size: few; D: NA; CDR3: CSAQGGPETQYF; DNA: TGCAGTGCCCAAGGAGGGCCGGAGACCCAGTACTTC
J: TRBJ1-6; V: TRBV6-5; size: NA; D: NA; CDR3: CASSRTSSPLHF; DNA: TGTGCCAGCAGTCGGACTTCTTCACCCCTCCACTTT
J: TRBJ2-7; V: TRBV27; size: many; D: TRBD2; CDR3: CASSLVSGGSSYEQYF; DNA: TGTGCCAGCAGTTTAGTGTCCGGGGGGAGCTCCTACGAGCAGTACTTC
J: TRBJ2-3; V: TRBV4-2; size: NA; D: TRBD2; CDR3: CASSPGTSGGYSTDTQYF; DNA: TGTGCCAGCAGCCCCGGGACTAGCGGGGGGTATAGCACAGATACGCAGTATTTT
J: TRBJ1-3; V: TRBV5-1; size: NA; D: NA; CDR3: CASSAGGSGNTIYF; DNA: TGCGCCAGCAGCGCGGGGGGGTCTGGAAACACCATATATTTT
J: TRBJ2-1; V: TRBV15; size: NA; D: NA; CDR3: CATSRDFDEQFF; DNA: TGTGCCACCAGCAGAGATTTCGATGAGCAGTTCTTC
J: TRBJ2-1; V: TRBV5-1; size: many; D: TRBD2; CDR3: CASSLTGTSGYNEQFF; DNA: TGTGCCAGCAGCCTCACCGGGACTAGCGGATACAATGAGCAGTTCTTC